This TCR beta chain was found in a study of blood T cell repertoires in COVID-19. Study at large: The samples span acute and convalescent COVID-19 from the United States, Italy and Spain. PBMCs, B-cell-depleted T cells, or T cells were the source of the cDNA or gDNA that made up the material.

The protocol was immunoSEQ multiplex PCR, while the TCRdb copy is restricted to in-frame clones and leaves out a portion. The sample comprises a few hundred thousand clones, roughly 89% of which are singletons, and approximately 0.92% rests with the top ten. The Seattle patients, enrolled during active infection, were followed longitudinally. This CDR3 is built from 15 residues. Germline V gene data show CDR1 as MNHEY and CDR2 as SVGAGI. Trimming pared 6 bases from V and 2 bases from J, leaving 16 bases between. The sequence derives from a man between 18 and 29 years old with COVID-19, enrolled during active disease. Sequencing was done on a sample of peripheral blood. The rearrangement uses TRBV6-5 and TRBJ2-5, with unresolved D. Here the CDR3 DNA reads TGTGCCAGCAGCGCCCAAACAGTGATGCAAGAGACCCAGTACTTC. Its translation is CASSAQTVMQETQYF.